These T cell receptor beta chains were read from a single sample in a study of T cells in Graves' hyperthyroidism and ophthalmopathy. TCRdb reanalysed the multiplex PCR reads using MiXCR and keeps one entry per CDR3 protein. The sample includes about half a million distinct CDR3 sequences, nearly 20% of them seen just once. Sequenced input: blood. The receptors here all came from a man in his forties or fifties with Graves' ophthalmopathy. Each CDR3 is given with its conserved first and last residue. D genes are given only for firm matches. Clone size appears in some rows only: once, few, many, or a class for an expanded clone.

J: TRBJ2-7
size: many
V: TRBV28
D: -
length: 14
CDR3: CASSRLTSSYEQYF
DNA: TGTGCCAGCAGTCGACTCACGAGCTCCTACGAGCAGTACTTC

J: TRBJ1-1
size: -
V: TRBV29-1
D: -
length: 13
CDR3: CSARTESHTEAFF
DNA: TGCAGCGCCCGGACAGAATCACACACTGAAGCTTTCTTT

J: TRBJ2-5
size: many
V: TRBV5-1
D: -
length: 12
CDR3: CASSHGEQTQYF
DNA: TGCGCCAGCAGCCACGGAGAACAGACCCAGTACTTC

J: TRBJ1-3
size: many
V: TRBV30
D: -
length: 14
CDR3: CAWSRGAGGNTIYF
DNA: TGTGCCTGGAGTAGGGGGGCAGGAGGAAACACCATATATTTT

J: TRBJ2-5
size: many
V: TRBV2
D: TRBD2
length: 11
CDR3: CASAGEETQYF
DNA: TGTGCCAGCGCGGGGGAAGAGACCCAGTACTTC

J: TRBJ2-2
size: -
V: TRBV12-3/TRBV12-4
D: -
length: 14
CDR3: CASSLLEGTGELFF
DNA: TGTGCCAGCAGTTTACTAGAGGGCACCGGGGAGCTGTTTTTT

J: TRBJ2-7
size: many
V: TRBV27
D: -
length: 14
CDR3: CASRGGEAPYEQYF
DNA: TGTGCCAGCAGAGGGGGAGAGGCCCCCTACGAGCAGTACTTC

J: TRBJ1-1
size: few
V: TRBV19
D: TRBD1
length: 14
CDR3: CASAPGQMNTEAFF
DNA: TGTGCCAGTGCCCCGGGACAGATGAACACTGAAGCTTTCTTT

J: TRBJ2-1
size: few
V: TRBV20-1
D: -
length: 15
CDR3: CSARDLGGDSNEQFF
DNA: TGCAGTGCTAGAGATTTGGGGGGCGATTCGAATGAGCAGTTCTTC

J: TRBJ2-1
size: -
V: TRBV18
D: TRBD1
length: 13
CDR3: CASSSLPGQDSFF
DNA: TGTGCCAGCTCATCACTGCCGGGACAGGATTCCTTCTTC

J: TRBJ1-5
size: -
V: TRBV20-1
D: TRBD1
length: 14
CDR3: CSARDRTGDQPQHF
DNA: TGCAGTGCTAGAGATCGGACAGGGGATCAGCCCCAGCATTTT

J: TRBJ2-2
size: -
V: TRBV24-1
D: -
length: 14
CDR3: CATSDSGGSGELFF
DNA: TGTGCCACCAGTGACTCCGGGGGATCCGGGGAGCTGTTTTTT

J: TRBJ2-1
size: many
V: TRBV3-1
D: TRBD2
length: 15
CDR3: CASSLRGAGGTEQFF
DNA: TGTGCCAGCAGCCTCCGCGGGGCGGGAGGTACTGAGCAGTTCTTC

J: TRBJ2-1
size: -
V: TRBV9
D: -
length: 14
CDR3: CASSQRDKNNEQFF
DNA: TGTGCCAGCAGCCAGCGGGACAAAAACAATGAGCAGTTCTTC

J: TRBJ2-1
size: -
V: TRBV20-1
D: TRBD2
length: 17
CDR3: CSATTSGSLNYYNEQFF
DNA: TGCAGTGCTACAACTAGCGGGAGTTTGAACTACTACAATGAGCAGTTCTTC

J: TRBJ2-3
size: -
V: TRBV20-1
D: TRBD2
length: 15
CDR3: CSASPLAGEEGTQYF
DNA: TGCAGTGCTAGCCCACTAGCGGGAGAGGAGGGTACGCAGTATTTT

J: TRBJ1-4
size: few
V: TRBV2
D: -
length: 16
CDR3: CASSQGYSATNEKLFF
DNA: TGTGCCAGCAGTCAGGGGTATTCTGCAACTAATGAAAAACTGTTTTTT

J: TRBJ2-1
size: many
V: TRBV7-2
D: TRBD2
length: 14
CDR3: CASSQTSVYNEQFF
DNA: TGTGCCAGCAGCCAGACTAGCGTTTACAATGAGCAGTTCTTC

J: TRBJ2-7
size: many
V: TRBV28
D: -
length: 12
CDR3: CASTGPSYEQYF
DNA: TGTGCCAGCACAGGGCCCTCCTACGAGCAGTACTTC

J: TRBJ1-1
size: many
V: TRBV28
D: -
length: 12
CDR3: CASSPSITEAFF
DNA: TGTGCCAGCAGTCCGTCCATCACTGAAGCTTTCTTT

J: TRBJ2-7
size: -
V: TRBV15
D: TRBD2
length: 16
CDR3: CATSRDLAGGPYEQYF
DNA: TGTGCCACCAGCAGGGACTTAGCGGGAGGGCCTTACGAGCAGTACTTC

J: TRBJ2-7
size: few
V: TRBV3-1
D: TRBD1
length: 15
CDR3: CASSQGGQPSHEQYF
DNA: TGTGCCAGCAGCCAAGGGGGACAGCCGTCCCACGAGCAGTACTTC

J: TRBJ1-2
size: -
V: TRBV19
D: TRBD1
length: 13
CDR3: CASTGQANYGYTF
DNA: TGTGCCAGTACCGGACAGGCGAACTATGGCTACACCTTC

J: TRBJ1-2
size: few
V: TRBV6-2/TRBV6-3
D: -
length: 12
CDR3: CAVQGYNYGYTF
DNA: TGTGCCGTACAAGGATATAACTATGGCTACACCTTC

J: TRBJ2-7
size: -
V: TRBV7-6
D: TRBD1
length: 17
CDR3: CASSLSESQGWAYEQYF
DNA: TGTGCCAGCAGTTTAAGCGAATCACAGGGGTGGGCCTACGAGCAGTACTTC

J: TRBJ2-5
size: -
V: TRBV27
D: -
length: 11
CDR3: CASGLQKTQYF
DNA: TGTGCCAGCGGCCTCCAGAAGACCCAGTACTTC

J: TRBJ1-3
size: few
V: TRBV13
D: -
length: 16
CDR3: CASSRETSYTGNTIYF
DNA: TGTGCCAGCAGCCGGGAGACATCTTACACTGGAAACACCATATATTTT

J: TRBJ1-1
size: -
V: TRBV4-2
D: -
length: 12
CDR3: CASSQGGMWAFF
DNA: TGTGCCAGCAGCCAAGGGGGGATGTGGGCTTTCTTT

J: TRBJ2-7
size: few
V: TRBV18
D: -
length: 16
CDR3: CASSPQGTVRSYEQYF
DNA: TGTGCCAGCTCACCTCAAGGGACGGTACGATCCTACGAGCAGTACTTC

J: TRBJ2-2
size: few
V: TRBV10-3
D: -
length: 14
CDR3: CAISAGTSTGELFF
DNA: TGTGCCATCAGTGCCGGGACTTCCACCGGGGAGCTGTTTTTT

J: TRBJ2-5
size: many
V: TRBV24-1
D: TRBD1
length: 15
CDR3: CATSDLGTGGETQYF
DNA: TGTGCCACCAGTGATTTGGGGACAGGAGGGGAGACCCAGTACTTC

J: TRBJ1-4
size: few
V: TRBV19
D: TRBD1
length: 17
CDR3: CASSTTGELQLIEKLFF
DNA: TGTGCCAGTAGCACTACAGGGGAACTACAACTAATTGAAAAACTGTTTTTT

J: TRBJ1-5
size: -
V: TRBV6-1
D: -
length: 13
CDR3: CASSEAFNQPQHF
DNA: TGTGCCAGCAGTGAAGCTTTCAATCAGCCCCAGCATTTT

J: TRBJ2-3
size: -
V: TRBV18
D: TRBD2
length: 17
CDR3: CASSPLGTSGITDTQYF
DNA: TGTGCCAGCTCACCACTCGGGACTAGCGGGATCACAGATACGCAGTATTTT

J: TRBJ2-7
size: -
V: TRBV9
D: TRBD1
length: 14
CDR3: CASSGLDRVGEQYF
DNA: TGTGCCAGCAGCGGACTGGACAGGGTAGGCGAGCAGTACTTC

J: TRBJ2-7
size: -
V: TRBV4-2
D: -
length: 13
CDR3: CASSQEGWYEQYF
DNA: TGTGCCAGCAGCCAGGAGGGATGGTACGAGCAGTACTTC

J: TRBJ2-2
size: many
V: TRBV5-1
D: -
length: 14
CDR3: CASSLETSTGELFF
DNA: TGCGCCAGCAGCTTGGAAACATCCACCGGGGAGCTGTTTTTT

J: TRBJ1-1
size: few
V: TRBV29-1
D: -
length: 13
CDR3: CSVEGGGNTEAFF
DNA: TGCAGCGTAGAAGGCGGAGGGAACACTGAAGCTTTCTTT

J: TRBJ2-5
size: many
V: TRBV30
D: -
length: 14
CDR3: CAWTQGGVRETQYF
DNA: TGTGCCTGGACCCAAGGAGGAGTCCGTGAGACCCAGTACTTC

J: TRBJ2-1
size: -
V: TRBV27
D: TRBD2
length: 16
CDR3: CASSLRTSGSRNEQFF
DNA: TGTGCCAGCAGTCTTCGGACTAGCGGGAGTAGGAATGAGCAGTTCTTC

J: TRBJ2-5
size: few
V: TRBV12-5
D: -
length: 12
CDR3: CASGLVRETQYF
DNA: TGTGCTAGTGGTTTGGTCAGAGAGACCCAGTACTTC

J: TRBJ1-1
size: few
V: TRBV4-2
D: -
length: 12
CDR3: CASSKADTEAFF
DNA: TGTGCCAGCAGTAAAGCGGACACTGAAGCTTTCTTT

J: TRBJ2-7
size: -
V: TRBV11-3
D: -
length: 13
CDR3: CASSLDLRGEQYF
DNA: TGTGCCAGCAGCTTAGATCTAAGGGGCGAGCAGTACTTC

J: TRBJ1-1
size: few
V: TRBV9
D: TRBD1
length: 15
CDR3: CASSGPKGQGVEAFF
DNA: TGTGCCAGCAGCGGGCCGAAGGGACAGGGCGTCGAAGCTTTCTTT

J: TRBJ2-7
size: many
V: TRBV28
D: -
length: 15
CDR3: CASTPEGALSYEQYF
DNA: TGTGCCAGCACCCCGGAAGGGGCCTTGTCCTACGAGCAGTACTTC

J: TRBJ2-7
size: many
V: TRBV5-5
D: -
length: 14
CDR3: CASDPVWGRKGQYF
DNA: TGTGCCAGCGACCCGGTGTGGGGGCGTAAGGGGCAGTACTTC

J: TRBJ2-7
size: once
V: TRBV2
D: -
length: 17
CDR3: CASRDRGMGGGQIEQYF
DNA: TGTGCCAGCAGGGACAGGGGAATGGGCGGGGGGCAGATCGAGCAGTACTTC

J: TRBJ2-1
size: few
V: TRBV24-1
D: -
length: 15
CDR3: CATSDLRGAYNEQFF
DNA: TGTGCCACCAGTGATTTGAGAGGGGCCTACAATGAGCAGTTCTTC

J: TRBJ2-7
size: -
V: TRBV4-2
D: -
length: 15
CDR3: CASSQDQAGTYEQYF
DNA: TGTGCCAGCAGCCAAGATCAGGCAGGAACCTACGAGCAGTACTTC

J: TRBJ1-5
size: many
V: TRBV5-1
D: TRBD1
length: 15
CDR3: CASSLAGTANQPQHF
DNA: TGCGCCAGCAGCTTGGCCGGGACAGCCAATCAGCCCCAGCATTTT

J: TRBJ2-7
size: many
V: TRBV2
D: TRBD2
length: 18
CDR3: CASTRMGLAAPISYEQYF
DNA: TGTGCCAGCACCAGAATGGGACTAGCGGCGCCGATCTCCTACGAGCAGTACTTC

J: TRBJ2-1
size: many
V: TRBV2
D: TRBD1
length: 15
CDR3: CASSFDRGLNNEQFF
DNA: TGTGCCAGCAGTTTCGACAGGGGGCTTAATAATGAGCAGTTCTTC

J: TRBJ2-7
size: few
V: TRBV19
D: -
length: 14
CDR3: CASSTQAGTYEQYF
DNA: TGTGCCAGTAGTACACAGGCGGGCACCTACGAGCAGTACTTC

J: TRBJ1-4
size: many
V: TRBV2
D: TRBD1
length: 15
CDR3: CASSEWGTGSEKLFF
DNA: TGTGCCAGCAGTGAATGGGGGACAGGGAGTGAAAAACTGTTTTTT

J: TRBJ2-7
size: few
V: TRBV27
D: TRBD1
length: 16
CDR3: CASSPRQGSDSYEQYF
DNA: TGTGCCAGCAGTCCCCGACAGGGCTCAGATTCCTACGAGCAGTACTTC